One TCR beta chain is described in this entry. No antigen is known for it. This sample is part of a study of identical twins. TCRdb ran MiXCR on the 5' RACE reads and lists one entry per CDR3 protein. This table holds some 1,700,000 distinct CDR3 sequences, around 29% found once. Study-level results: Alpha sequences out of frame and shared by twins had excess low generation probability.

V lost 1 base and J lost 0; bases outside the gene matches: 13. The CDR3 spans 21 residues. The germline gives CDR1 SGHAT, CDR2 FQDESV (reference sequence). The rearrangement joins TRBV11-1 to TRBJ2-1, with 12 positions matching TRBD2. The TCR comes from a newborn girl in good health. The sequenced sample consisted of cord blood. The CDR3 coding sequence is TGTGCCAGCAGCTTAGTTTTCGAGACTAGCGGGAGTTGGAGCTCCTACAATGAGCAGTTCTTC. It is translated as CASSLVFETSGSWSSYNEQFF. Variable domain in full (rest from reference TRBV11-1 and TRBJ2-1): EAEVAQSPRYKITEKSQAVAFWCDPISGHATLYWYRQILGQGPELLVQFQDESVVDDSQLPKDRFSAERLKGVDSTLKIQPAELGDSAMYLCASSLVFETSGSWSSYNEQFFGPGTRLTVL.